These T cell receptor beta chains were read from a single sample in a study of shared clonotypes between healthy human individuals. Using immunoSEQ multiplex PCR, the repertoire was profiled, and TCRdb retains in-frame clones only, with some absent. Here the sample spans approximately 700,000 clones, about three quarters being singletons. Sequencing was performed on memory CD4+ T cells sorted from blood. The source of these receptors is a woman aged 25-40 years in good health. Each CDR3 is given with its conserved first and last residue. Fields, in order: CDR3 length, D gene, V gene, clone size, J gene, CDR3 protein, CDR3 DNA. D genes are given only for firm matches. Not all rows give a size; the values are once, few, many and, for expanded clones, a class.

18,NA,TRBV14,NA,TRBJ1-3,CASSHNSRGLRTGNTIYF,TGTGCCAGCAGCCACAACAGCCGGGGGTTAAGAACTGGAAACACCATATATTTT
14,NA,TRBV5-1,few,TRBJ2-3,CASSSGPPADTQYF,TGCGCCAGCAGCTCCGGGCCCCCCGCAGATACGCAGTATTTT
13,NA,TRBV19,NA,TRBJ2-5,CASSMGGGETQYF,TGTGCCAGTAGTATGGGGGGCGGAGAGACCCAGTACTTC
14,TRBD2,TRBV19,NA,TRBJ2-1,CASRGLAGNNEQFF,TGTGCCAGTAGGGGACTAGCGGGAAACAATGAGCAGTTCTTC
12,NA,TRBV6-6,NA,TRBJ2-5,CASSYPKETQYF,TGTGCCAGCAGTTACCCCAAAGAGACCCAGTACTTC
15,NA,TRBV6-5,NA,TRBJ2-3,CASSYSGEFTDTQYF,TGTGCCAGCAGTTACTCCGGGGAGTTCACAGATACGCAGTATTTT
15,TRBD1,TRBV6-6,NA,TRBJ1-4,CASSYPGQHGEKLFF,TGTGCCAGCAGTTACCCGGGACAGCACGGAGAAAAACTGTTTTTT
14,NA,TRBV9,NA,TRBJ2-7,CASSVEPGPYEQYF,TGTGCCAGCAGCGTAGAGCCGGGCCCCTACGAGCAGTACTTC
17,TRBD2,TRBV7-2,NA,TRBJ2-5,CASSLGGLAGPQETQYF,TGTGCCAGCAGCTTAGGTGGACTAGCGGGTCCTCAAGAGACCCAGTACTTC
15,NA,TRBV7-8,NA,TRBJ1-2,CASSPPGATNYGYTF,TGTGCCAGCAGCCCCCCGGGGGCGACTAACTATGGCTACACCTTC
14,TRBD1,TRBV28,few,TRBJ1-5,CASSPRGSNQPQHF,TGTGCCAGCAGTCCCAGGGGGAGCAATCAGCCCCAGCATTTT
15,NA,TRBV7-8,NA,TRBJ1-4,CASSGGTELNEKLFF,TGTGCCAGCAGCGGGGGGACGGAACTTAATGAAAAACTGTTTTTT
15,NA,TRBV6-4,few,TRBJ2-2,CASSDGRSHTGELFF,TGTGCCAGCAGTGACGGGAGGTCCCACACCGGGGAGCTGTTTTTT
14,NA,TRBV28,NA,TRBJ1-2,CASSLAQRSYGYTF,TGTGCCAGCAGTTTGGCCCAGAGGTCCTATGGCTACACCTTC
16,NA,TRBV9,NA,TRBJ1-4,CASSLGVGSLNEKLFF,TGTGCCAGCAGCCTCGGAGTGGGGAGTCTTAATGAAAAACTGTTTTTT
14,NA,TRBV6-5,once,TRBJ1-1,CASRGADMNTEAFF,TGTGCCAGCCGCGGGGCAGACATGAACACTGAAGCTTTCTTT
15,TRBD2,TRBV6-4,NA,TRBJ2-2,CASSESGRDTGELFF,TGTGCCAGCAGTGAGAGCGGGAGGGACACCGGGGAGCTGTTTTTT
13,NA,TRBV10-3,few,TRBJ1-3,CALRTNSGNTIYF,TGTGCCCTCCGCACGAACTCTGGAAACACCATATATTTT
11,NA,TRBV20-1,NA,TRBJ2-1,CSARSRNEQFF,TGCAGTGCCAGATCTAGGAATGAGCAGTTCTTC
14,NA,TRBV18,NA,TRBJ1-4,CASSPSQGYEKLFF,TGTGCCAGCTCACCGTCCCAGGGGTACGAAAAACTGTTTTTT
14,NA,TRBV6-6,NA,TRBJ2-3,CATTPDRDTDTQYF,TGTGCCACAACCCCCGACAGAGACACAGATACGCAGTATTTT
14,TRBD2,TRBV25-1,few,TRBJ2-7,CASKYLAGGYEQYF,TGTGCCAGCAAATACTTAGCGGGAGGCTACGAGCAGTACTTC
15,NA,TRBV6-1,NA,TRBJ1-5,CASKGGIGEYQPQHF,TGTGCCAGCAAAGGGGGAATTGGAGAGTATCAGCCCCAGCATTTT
15,TRBD2,TRBV28,NA,TRBJ2-7,CASSLFVAGAYEQYF,TGTGCCAGCAGTCTCTTTGTAGCGGGAGCCTACGAGCAGTACTTC
13,NA,TRBV5-1,NA,TRBJ2-1,CASRGISDNEQFF,TGCGCCAGCAGGGGGATCTCGGACAATGAGCAGTTCTTC
15,TRBD1,TRBV19,NA,TRBJ1-4,CATRPRQGINEKLFF,TGTGCCACGAGGCCCCGACAGGGGATTAATGAAAAACTGTTTTTT
16,TRBD1,TRBV6-5,once,TRBJ1-2,CASSYAGTGTLGGYTF,TGTGCCAGCAGTTACGCGGGGACAGGGACCCTAGGTGGCTACACCTTC
14,NA,TRBV27,once,TRBJ1-2,CASSLSGLNYGYTF,TGTGCCAGCAGTTTATCTGGCCTTAACTATGGCTACACCTTC
12,NA,TRBV28,NA,TRBJ1-4,CASNLQREKLFF,TGTGCCAGCAACCTCCAAAGAGAAAAACTGTTTTTT
13,TRBD1,TRBV19,few,TRBJ2-7,CASRGTGRIEQYF,TGTGCCAGTAGAGGGACAGGGAGGATCGAGCAGTACTTC
16,NA,TRBV27,NA,TRBJ2-1,CASKLGGPSSYNEQFF,TGTGCCAGCAAATTGGGGGGGCCTAGCTCCTACAATGAGCAGTTCTTC
14,NA,TRBV6-5,NA,TRBJ2-4,CASSYMAGTQIQYF,TGTGCCAGCAGTTACATGGCGGGAACTCAGATTCAGTACTTC
16,TRBD1,TRBV7-9,NA,TRBJ1-1,CASSFTGVGMGTEAFF,TGTGCCAGCAGCTTCACAGGGGTTGGGATGGGCACTGAAGCTTTCTTT
16,TRBD2,TRBV30,NA,TRBJ2-7,CAWGTSGRAASYEQYF,TGTGCCTGGGGGACTAGCGGGAGGGCCGCCTCCTACGAGCAGTACTTC
13,NA,TRBV6-6,few,TRBJ2-1,CASSLGGQNEQFF,TGTGCCAGCAGCCTGGGAGGACAGAATGAGCAGTTCTTC
14,NA,TRBV30,NA,TRBJ1-1,CAWSALDMNTEAFF,TGTGCCTGGAGTGCCCTGGACATGAACACTGAAGCTTTCTTT
17,TRBD2,TRBV28,few,TRBJ2-1,CASSSGTSGRSYNEQFF,TGTGCCAGCAGTTCCGGGACTAGCGGGAGGTCCTACAATGAGCAGTTCTTC
10,NA,TRBV29-1,NA,TRBJ2-5,CSVVQWTQYF,TGCAGCGTCGTTCAATGGACCCAGTACTTC
16,NA,TRBV7-3,NA,TRBJ2-1,CASSSKTGAVNNEQFF,TGTGCCAGCAGCTCCAAGACGGGAGCAGTTAACAATGAGCAGTTCTTC